These 13 T cell receptor beta chains share one sample of origin, sequenced in a study of CD8+ T cells in alopecia areata. RNA was isolated and reverse transcribed to cDNA, the sequencing template. Measured with immunoSEQ multiplex PCR; TCRdb has only the in-frame clones, and not every one. The sample consists of about 250,000 clones, 50% to 75% of them appearing once. Treatment here: oral pan-JAK inhibitor, 5-10 mg twice daily. Sequenced here: CD4+ T cells sorted from blood, sampled at week 52, from a patient treated with tofacitinib. These receptors came from a human donor with alopecia areata.

The chain is built from TRBV27 and TRBJ1-5; 8 bases are a match to TRBD1. The CDR3 length is 17 residues. Germline trimming cut 1 base from V and 7 bases from J; bases unmatched to any gene: 12. Germline assignment: CDR1 MNHEY and CDR2 SMNVEV (reference sequence). The CDR3 protein is CASSLLGQTGAGQPQHF. The CDR3 DNA is TGTGCCAGCAGTTTATTGGGCCAGACAGGGGCGGGACAGCCCCAGCATTTT.

The V gene is TRBV28, the J gene TRBJ2-5; either TRBD1 or TRBD2 may fit D (6 bases each). CDR1 MDHEN and CDR2 SYDVKM come from the germline V gene. V lost 11 bases to trimming and J lost 5 bases, with 15 bases between them. This CDR3 spans 12 amino acids. Written as DNA, the CDR3 is TGTGCCGTCCGGGGGCCAGGGGAGACCCAGTACTTC. Translating gives CAVRGPGETQYF.

This clone showed up just a few times. This rearrangement joins TRBV25-1 to TRBJ2-7; TRBD1 matches 10 bases. This CDR3 spans 14 amino acids. J gave up 7 bases and V 2 bases, and 5 bases lay outside the gene matches. The germline V gene has CDR1 MGHDK and CDR2 SYGVNS. CDR3 region: CASSERQGAWEQYF. The CDR3 DNA follows: TGTGCCAGCAGTGAAAGACAGGGGGCTTGGGAGCAGTACTTC.

The genes are TRBV5-1 and TRBJ2-5, with D unclear. This CDR3 contains 14 residues. The V end was cut by 1 base, the J end by 5 bases, with 12 bases between. Looked up from germline, CDR1 is SGHRS and CDR2 is YFSETQ. In DNA, the CDR3 is TGCGCCAGCAGCTTGCGTATGGCAGCGGAGACCCAGTACTTC. This gives the protein CASSLRMAAETQYF. The full variable domain, completed using reference TRBV5-1 and TRBJ2-5, is KAGVTQTPRYLIKTRGQQVTLSCSPISGHRSVSWYQQTPGQGLQFLFEYFSETQRNKGNFPGRFSGRQFSNSRSEMNVSTLELGDSALYLCASSLRMAAETQYFGPGTRLLVL.

The chain carries TRBV5-6 and TRBJ2-1, with 7 bases matching TRBD1. CDR1 SGHDT and CDR2 YYEEEE come from the germline V gene. The V and J ends lost 4 bases and 8 bases, in that order; junction bases with no gene match: 9. The CDR3 length is 14 residues. The CDR3 region is CASSVDRLSDEQFF. CDR3 DNA sequence: TGTGCCAGCAGCGTGGACAGGCTGTCAGATGAGCAGTTCTTC.

The chain recombines TRBV6-6 with TRBJ2-3, with TRBD2 matching 7 bases. The CDR3 is made up of 15 amino acids. J gave up 3 bases and V 7 bases, and 10 bases lay outside the gene matches. The germline V gene has CDR1 MNHNY and CDR2 SVGAGI (reference sequence). The CDR3 region is CASNPGAGRTDTQYF. CDR3 coding DNA: TGTGCCAGCAACCCCGGAGCGGGACGGACAGATACGCAGTATTTT.

This clone appeared a few times. The chain is built from TRBV7-9 and TRBJ2-1; TRBD1 agrees at 9 bases. Trimming took 6 bases from V and 0 from J; bases not matched to a gene: 6. The germline gives CDR1 SEHNR, CDR2 FQNEAQ (reference sequence). This CDR3 region has 16 residues. CDR3 DNA sequence: TGTGCCAGCAGGCCCACAGGGGGCCTCTCCTACAATGAGCAGTTCTTC. It encodes CASRPTGGLSYNEQFF.

Only a few counts were recorded for this clone. The V and J genes are TRBV5-4 and TRBJ2-1, with D hard to call. CDR1 is SGHNT and CDR2 is YYREEE in the germline V gene (reference sequence). The ends were cut back, 2 bases at V and 7 bases at J, with 10 bases in the middle. CDR3 length: 13 amino acids. The DNA for the CDR3 is TGTGCCAGCAGCTTTTACAGATATAATGAGCAGTTCTTC. This encodes CASSFYRYNEQFF.

In its sample, this clone was seen a few times. V gene TRBV23-1 combines with J gene TRBJ2-7; 8 bases line up with TRBD1. TRBV23-1 is flagged as an ORF with uncertain function. V trimming: 5 bases; J trimming: 5 bases; junction bases outside the gene matches: 11. The CDR3 is 15 amino acids. This CDR3 is CASSKNRDRLHEQYF. CDR3 nucleotides: TGCGCCAGCAGTAAAAACCGGGACAGGCTGCACGAGCAGTACTTC.

V and J are TRBV5-1 and TRBJ2-1; D possibly matches TRBD1 or TRBD2 (5 bases each). The CDR3 has 15 residues. V was shortened by 1 base and J by 0 bases, with 8 bases between the two germline ends. Per the germline V gene, CDR1 is SGHRS and CDR2 is YFSETQ. CDR3 residues: CASSLPGSSYNEQFF. The CDR3 bases are TGCGCCAGCAGCTTGCCAGGGAGCTCCTACAATGAGCAGTTCTTC.

The chain carries TRBV27 and TRBJ2-5; D might be TRBD2 (5 bases). This CDR3 contains 13 residues. V gave up 3 bases and J gave up 5 bases, with 10 bases separating them. Germline-derived CDR1 and CDR2 are MNHEY and SMNVEV (reference sequence). The CDR3 here is CASSLIPGETQYF. The CDR3, as DNA: TGTGCCAGCAGTTTGATCCCGGGGGAGACCCAGTACTTC.

This chain joins TRBV5-1 and TRBJ2-2; a possible D gene is TRBD1 (6 bases). V lost 0 bases and J 4 bases, leaving 13 bases between the germline ends. CDR1 and CDR2 from the germline V gene are SGHRS and YFSETQ. The length of the CDR3 is 16 residues. The CDR3 is CASSLATATGTGELFF. CDR3 nucleotides: TGCGCCAGCAGCTTGGCAACAGCGACAGGCACCGGGGAGCTGTTTTTT.

The chain has TRBV5-6 and TRBJ2-2; unclear D gene. The CDR3 spans 12 residues. Germline V gives CDR1 SGHDT, CDR2 YYEEEE. V was cut by 4 bases and J by 2 bases, with 3 bases left in between. The CDR3, as DNA: TGTGCCAGCAGCCAAAACACCGGGGAGCTGTTTTTT. Encoded protein: CASSQNTGELFF.